This T cell receptor (beta chain) was recorded in a study of T cell changes during pregnancy in multiple sclerosis. CDR1 is MNHEY and CDR2 is SMNVEV in the germline V gene (reference sequence). Trimming left V 2 bases short and J 8 bases short, with 13 bases between. This CDR3 has 14 amino acids. Some clones are missing from TCRdb's copy, which holds only in-frame ones; the method was immunoSEQ multiplex PCR. The repertoire holds around 28,000 clones, with 90% as singletons. Sequencing used CD8+ T cells from peripheral blood mononuclear cells, obtained in the second trimester of pregnancy. This receptor was taken from a female donor with multiple sclerosis, enrolled in a pregnancy study. V usage is TRBV27 and J usage is TRBJ2-1, with D perhaps TRBD1 (6 bases). CDR3 protein: CASSLGTRFDEQFF. DNA for the CDR3: TGTGCCAGCAGTTTAGGGACACGGTTCGATGAGCAGTTCTTC.